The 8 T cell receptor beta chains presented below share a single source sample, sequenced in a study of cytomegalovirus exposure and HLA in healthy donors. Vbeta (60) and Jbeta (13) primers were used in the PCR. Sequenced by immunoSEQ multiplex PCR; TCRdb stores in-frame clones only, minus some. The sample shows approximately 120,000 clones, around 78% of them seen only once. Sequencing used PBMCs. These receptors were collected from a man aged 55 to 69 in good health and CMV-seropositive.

The CDR3 nucleotides are TGCGCCAGCAGCCAAGTGAAAAGGCGGGGCACAGATACGCAGTATTTT. This gives the protein CASSQVKRRGTDTQYF. V is TRBV4-1 and J is TRBJ2-3; D possibly corresponds to TRBD2 (5 bases). Trimming cost V 1 base and J 1 base, with 12 bases left between them. This CDR3 spans 16 amino acids. Germline CDR1 and CDR2: MGHRA and YSYEKL.

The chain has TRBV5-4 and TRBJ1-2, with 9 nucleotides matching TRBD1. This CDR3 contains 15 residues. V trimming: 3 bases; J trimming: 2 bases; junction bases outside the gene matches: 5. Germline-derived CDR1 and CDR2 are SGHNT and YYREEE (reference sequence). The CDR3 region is CASSYTTGGNYGYTF. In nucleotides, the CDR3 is TGTGCCAGCAGCTATACGACAGGGGGGAACTATGGCTACACCTTC.

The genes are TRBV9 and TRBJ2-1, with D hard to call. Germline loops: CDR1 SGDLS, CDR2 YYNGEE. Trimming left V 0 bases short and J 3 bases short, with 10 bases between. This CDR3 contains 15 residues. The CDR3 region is CASSVDGANYNEQFF. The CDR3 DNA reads TGTGCCAGCAGCGTAGACGGTGCTAACTACAATGAGCAGTTCTTC.

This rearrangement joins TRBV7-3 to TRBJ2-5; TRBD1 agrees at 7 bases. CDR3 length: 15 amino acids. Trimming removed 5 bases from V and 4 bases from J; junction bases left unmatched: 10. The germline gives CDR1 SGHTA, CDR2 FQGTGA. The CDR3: CASSPQGNMAETQYF. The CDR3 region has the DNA TGTGCCAGCAGCCCACAGGGGAATATGGCAGAGACCCAGTACTTC.

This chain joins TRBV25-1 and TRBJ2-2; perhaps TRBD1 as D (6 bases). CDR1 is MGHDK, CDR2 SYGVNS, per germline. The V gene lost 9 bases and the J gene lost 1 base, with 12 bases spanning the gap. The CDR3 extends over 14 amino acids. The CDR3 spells CASEETGNTGELFF. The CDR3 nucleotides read TGTGCCAGTGAGGAGACAGGGAACACCGGGGAGCTGTTTTTT.

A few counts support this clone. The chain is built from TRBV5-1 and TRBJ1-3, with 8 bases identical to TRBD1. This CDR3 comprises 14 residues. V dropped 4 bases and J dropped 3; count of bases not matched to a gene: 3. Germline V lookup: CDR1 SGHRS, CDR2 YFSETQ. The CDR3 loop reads CASSTDRGGNTIYF. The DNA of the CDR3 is TGCGCCAGCAGCACTGACAGGGGTGGAAACACCATATATTTT. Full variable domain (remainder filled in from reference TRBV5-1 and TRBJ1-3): KAGVTQTPRYLIKTRGQQVTLSCSPISGHRSVSWYQQTPGQGLQFLFEYFSETQRNKGNFPGRFSGRQFSNSRSEMNVSTLELGDSALYLCASSTDRGGNTIYFGEGSWLTVV.

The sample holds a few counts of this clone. CDR3 nucleotide sequence: TGTGCCAGCAGCCACAGTCTGGATGGCTACACCTTC. This translates into CASSHSLDGYTF. The V and J genes are TRBV16 and TRBJ1-2; D is unresolved. Germline CDR1 is KGHSY and CDR2 is FQNENV. Deletions cut 3 bases from V and 6 bases from J, with 8 bases between. This CDR3 region has 12 residues. The full variable domain, in which reference TRBV16 and TRBJ1-2 provide the parts outside the CDR3, is GEEVAQTPKHLVRGEGQKAKLYCAPIKGHSYVFWYQQVLKNEFKFLISFQNENVFDETGMPKERFSAKCLPNSPCSLEIQATKLEDSAVYFCASSHSLDGYTFGSGTRLTVV.

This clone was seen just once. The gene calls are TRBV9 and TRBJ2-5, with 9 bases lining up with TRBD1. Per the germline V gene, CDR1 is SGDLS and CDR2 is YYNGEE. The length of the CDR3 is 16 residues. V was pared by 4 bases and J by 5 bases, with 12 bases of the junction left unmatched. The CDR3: CASSLRESGTGETQYF. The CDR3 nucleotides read TGTGCCAGCAGCCTGAGGGAGTCAGGGACAGGGGAGACCCAGTACTTC.